This T cell receptor beta chain was recovered during a study of blood T cell repertoires in COVID-19. Study overall: The study drew acute and convalescent COVID-19 samples from the United States, Italy and Spain. From T cells, B-cell-depleted T cells, or PBMCs came the material, which was cDNA or gDNA.

CDR1 MDHEN and CDR2 SYDVKM come from the germline V gene. The CDR3 spans 16 residues. Trimming at V came to 3 bases and at J to 6 bases, leaving 9 bases not matched to a gene. Under the authors' procedure: Amplifying reference gene primers gave estimates of nucleated cell counts. The method was immunoSEQ multiplex PCR; TCRdb's version includes in-frame clones alone and lacks a portion of them. The DNA gave D and trimming, while V, J and clone size come from that table. The table shows about 100,000 clones, with roughly 79% occurring only once. The rearrangement uses TRBV28 and TRBJ1-4; 8 bases fit TRBD1. The clonotype comes from a woman in her 70s with acute or convalescent COVID-19. Specimen: peripheral blood. The CDR3 spells CASSFPSGQGDEKLFF. In nucleotides, the CDR3 is TGTGCCAGCAGTTTCCCCAGCGGACAGGGAGATGAAAAACTGTTTTTT.